The TCR beta chain under discussion was sequenced for a study of cytomegalovirus exposure and HLA in healthy donors (dated by TCRdb to 2016 to 2017). At the level of the whole study: In an earlier analysis of 587 of the donors, about 260 Gb of sequence data and 90 million to 130 million unique TCR beta sequences from about 179 million T cells were reported. An early release that covered 500 to 800 HLA-typed donors contained about 290 gigabases of sequencing data and 70 million to 100 million unique TCR sequences. Among the roughly 390 genotyped donors, 81% belonged to the genetic ancestry cluster associated with self-reported Caucasian donors. The study was designed to test whether signatures of past pathogen exposure could be identified by cataloging public T cell receptors. The T cell repertoires of 670 or so subjects were profiled by immunosequencing and related to cytomegalovirus serostatus. Besides the first cohort of roughly 700 subjects, a separate validation cohort made up of 120 different subjects was used. To predict cytomegalovirus infection status, the study combined high-throughput TCR immunosequencing, statistical association of individual TCRs with disease status, and machine learning. A later analysis re-examined previously published TCR beta repertoires from more than 550 donors and added high-resolution HLA genotyping to investigate patterns of TCR occurrence. Rather than using new phenotypic data, the later analysis identified candidate immune exposures from TCR beta sequences and from how often those sequences occurred across donors. An earlier analysis of approximately 500 of the donors applied high-throughput TCR beta sequencing to assess whether each TCR beta V gene segment acted as functional or pseudogenic. Alongside the repertoire data, information on donor age, sex, ethnicity and CMV serostatus was compiled. A later genetic analysis used genome-wide SNP genotypes for about 55% of the 666 donors, treating that subset as a discovery cohort. Every repertoire in the discovery cohort had been generated on one and the same sequencing platform. Both class I and class II loci were covered by HLA typing, at four-digit resolution. Typing coverage varied by locus: roughly 620-640 donors for A, B, C, DRB1 and DQB1; more than 500 for DQA1; 606 for DPA1; fewer than 480 for DPB1. Because of strong linkage in the cohort, roughly five DR-DQ haplotypes were treated as single units for association and clustering. Among about 400 genotyped donors of the cohort, an average of about 220,000 unique TCR beta nucleotide sequences was sequenced per donor, of which roughly 17% were non-productive.

Library preparation employed the immunoSEQ multiplex PCR assay. A mixture of 60 forward primers for TCR Vbeta segments and 13 reverse primers for TCR Jbeta segments was used in the multiplex PCR. The CDR3 region of rearranged TCR beta genes was amplified from genomic DNA with a multiplex PCR assay. On the Illumina HiSeq System, the amplified TCR beta libraries were sequenced as 87-base-pair reads. In the authors' own workflow: A later analysis tallied roughly 80 million unique TCR beta chains across the 666 repertoires, and about 10 million of those chains were shared by two or more donors. Raw reads were error-corrected and collapsed into unique sequences with a nearest-neighbor algorithm that merged closely related sequences to remove PCR and sequencing errors. To assign V, D and J gene segments, CDR3 sequences were aligned to IMGT reference sequences. Each retained sequence needed at least a six-nucleotide match to both a V gene segment and a J gene segment. A rearrangement counted as productive if the CDR3 had no stop codons and remained in frame with V and J, and every other rearrangement counted as non-productive. Following IMGT convention, CDR3 was defined as the stretch from the second conserved V-encoded cysteine up to the conserved J-encoded phenylalanine. Sequences without an unambiguous match to a single V gene segment were excluded from the earlier analysis of about 600 of the donors. In an earlier analysis of approximately 550 of the donors, V segments were called functional above 56.7% productive rearrangements and were called segregating when the between-donor standard deviation exceeded 5%. A statistical classification framework was built to diagnose cytomegalovirus status from the catalog of TCR beta chain sequences. In a later analysis, TCR nucleotide sequences were compared against IMGT/GENE-DB human TR gene sequences so that V and J genes could be assigned. The TCRdist pipeline was used in a later analysis to assign CDR3 sequences and most-parsimonious VDJ recombination scenarios. A later analysis defined each TCR beta chain by its CDR3 amino acid sequence plus V-gene family, and excluded reads lacking a unique V-gene family. To address suspected cross-contamination and a sequencing artifact, a later analysis removed roughly 640 highly shared, low-generation-probability nucleotide sequences. A later analysis calculated a clonal expansion index for each public chain from normalized within-repertoire ranks of inferred template counts. A later analysis computed generation probabilities with a VDJ recombination model fitted to out-of-frame rearrangements, and checked the results against IGoR. Hypergeometric tests were used in a later analysis to score TCR-TCR, TCR-HLA and TCR-CMV co-occurrence, with a repertoire-size bias correction applied to the TCR pairs. A later analysis estimated false discovery rates by permuting HLA or CMV assignments 20 times. A later analysis grouped co-occurring TCRs with DBSCAN, adding TCRdist sequence similarity when clustering within HLA-allele-positive subsets. Repertoires with fewer than 30,000 or more than 120,000 public chains, plus five repertoires with anomalous nucleotide sharing, were excluded from co-occurrence clustering. The table comes from immuneACCESS by way of TCRdb, which keeps in-frame sequences with V and J called. Part of the clones is missing from these tables; in studies checked, under half for an unresolved V gene and the rest for unknown reasons. The V and J calls and clone size are taken from that table; D and trimming were inferred from the DNA. The sample table records approximately 160,000 clones; about 77% of these occur just once. Around 2.8% of the sample lies in the top ten.

On the study overall, not on this receptor specifically: A later genetic analysis reported fewer N-insertions in productive TCRs among donors in an Asian-associated ancestry cluster than the approximately 700-donor mean. A further reported finding was that TCR beta sequences accurately predicted the HLA-A and HLA-B alleles for most subjects in the first cohort. An earlier analysis of approximately 570 of the donors showed that most TCR beta V segments appeared in productive rearrangements either about 87% or about 30% of the time, which broadly matched IMGT annotations. Strong co-occurrence of HLA alleles, especially DR and DQ, made assigning TCR associations to individual alleles difficult. Because HLA typing was missing for some donors at each locus, association tests included only the typed subset. In vitro tests confirmed that three of the cytomegalovirus-associated TCR beta chains recognize cytomegalovirus antigens. In a later analysis, HLA-associated TCR beta chains showed more clonal expansion and lower generation probabilities than non-associated chains that were equally common. The classifier was reported to diagnose cytomegalovirus status with high specificity and sensitivity in both the original and validation cohorts. In a later analysis, the rate of TCR association differed among HLA loci, with DRB1 alleles having the most associated TCRs and HLA-C alleles having the fewest. A later genetic analysis associated a missense DCLRE1C variant with V-gene and J-gene trimming of TCR beta chains, and an independent cohort replicated the association. The cohort was sequenced for TCR beta chains only, and without alpha or paired-chain data the features that could be detected were limited. Linkage disequilibrium might explain the correlated functional status among segregating V segments, but an unknown experimental factor could not be excluded. According to the authors, the approach could potentially be generalized to other disease states and immunological phenotypes. According to a later analysis, most CMV-associated TCR beta chains appeared to be HLA-restricted, and the HLA associations seemed to be driven largely by CMV exposure. Some IMGT-functional V segments, including TRBV6-2 and TRBV6-3, could not be distinguished by the 87-base-pair reads and were therefore excluded. In a later analysis, several top co-occurrence clusters were reported to appear linked to parvovirus B19, influenza, CMV and Epstein-Barr virus. In the study, about 150 TCR beta chains were listed as associated with cytomegalovirus. A group of highly shared sequence variants was considered likely to be a technical artifact of the sequencing pipeline. A later analysis associated 16,951 TCR beta sequences with specific HLA alleles at a false discovery rate of 0.05. The presence/absence analyses assumed that sequencing depth was roughly uniform across donors, and that assumption may not be true. The earlier analysis of fewer than 750 of the donors excluded approximately 15 rarely observed V segments, including chromosome 9 orphons, because counts were too low. While some public TCRs were present in many individuals, most TCR sequences turned up only very rarely across donors. CMV serostatus was the only immune exposure information available for the cohort.

This clone was seen only a few times. This clone's antigen is unknown. The input lacks base qualities; no much larger clone sits a single base away. Relative to germline, V is 3 bases shorter and J is 0 bases shorter, with 12 bases between their ends. CDR1 and CDR2, looked up from the germline V gene, are SNHLY and FYNNEI. From its cysteine to its phenylalanine, the CDR3 spans 16 amino acids. The read is trimmed to its CDR3 DNA, 48 bases read in frame from base 1. The cohort comprised fewer than 750 healthy bone marrow donors. At the time of sampling, all cohort members were nominally healthy, though unrecorded immune exposures were likely present. The donor tested CMV seropositive, placing the donor among the approximately 290 seropositive members of the cohort. Each donor provided a peripheral blood sample, and peripheral blood mononuclear cells were used for TCR beta sequencing. The Qiagen DNeasy Blood Extraction Kit was used to extract genomic DNA from the blood cell samples.

Source material: PBMCs. This chain is built from TRBV2 and TRBJ1-3; a tentative D call is TRBD1 (6 bases match). This clonotype was sampled from a woman between 40 and 55 years old in good health and CMV-seropositive. The nucleotide sequence reads TGTGCCAGCAGTGATTACAGGGTCTACTCTGGAAACACCATATATTTT. The translation is CASSDYRVYSGNTIYF.